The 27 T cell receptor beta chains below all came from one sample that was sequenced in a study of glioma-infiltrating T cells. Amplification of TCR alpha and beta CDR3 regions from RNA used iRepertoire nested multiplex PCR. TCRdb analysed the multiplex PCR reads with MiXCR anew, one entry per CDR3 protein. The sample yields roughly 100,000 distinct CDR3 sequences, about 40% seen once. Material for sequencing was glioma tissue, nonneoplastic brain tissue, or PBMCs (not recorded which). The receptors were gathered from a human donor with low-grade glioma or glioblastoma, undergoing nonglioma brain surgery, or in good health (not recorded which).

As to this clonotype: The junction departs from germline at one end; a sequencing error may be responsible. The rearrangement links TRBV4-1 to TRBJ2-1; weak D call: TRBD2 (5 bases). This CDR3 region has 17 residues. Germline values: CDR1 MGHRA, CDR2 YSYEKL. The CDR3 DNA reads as TGCGCCAGCAGCTCAACAGCGGATTCGAGCTCCTACAATGAGCAGTCCTTC. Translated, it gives CASSSTADSSSYNEQSF.

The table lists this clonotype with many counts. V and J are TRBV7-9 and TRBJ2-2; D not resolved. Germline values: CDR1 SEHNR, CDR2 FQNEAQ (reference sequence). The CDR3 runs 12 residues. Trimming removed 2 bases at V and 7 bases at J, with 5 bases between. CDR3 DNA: TGTGCCAGCAGCTTACCGGTCGGGGAGCTGTTTTTT. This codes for CASSLPVGELFF.

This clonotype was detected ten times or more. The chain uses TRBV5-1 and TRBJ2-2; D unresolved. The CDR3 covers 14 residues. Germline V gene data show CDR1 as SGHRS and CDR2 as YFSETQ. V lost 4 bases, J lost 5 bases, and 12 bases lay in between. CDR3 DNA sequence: TGCGCCAGCAGCGTGGGTACGTCGACCGGGGAGCTGTTTTTT. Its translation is CASSVGTSTGELFF.

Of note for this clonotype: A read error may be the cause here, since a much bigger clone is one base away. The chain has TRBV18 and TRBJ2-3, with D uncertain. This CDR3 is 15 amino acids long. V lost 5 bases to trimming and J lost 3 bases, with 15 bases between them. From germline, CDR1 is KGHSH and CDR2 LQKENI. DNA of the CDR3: TGTGCCAGCTCATTGCGCAGTTCCAGGACAGATACGCAGTATTTT. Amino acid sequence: CASSLRSSRTDTQYF.

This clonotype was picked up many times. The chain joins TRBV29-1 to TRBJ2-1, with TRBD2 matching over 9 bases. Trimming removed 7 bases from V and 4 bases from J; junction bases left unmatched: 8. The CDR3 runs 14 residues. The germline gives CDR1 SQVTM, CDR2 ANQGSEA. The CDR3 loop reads CSETGTSLYNEQFF. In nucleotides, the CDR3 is TGCAGCGAAACCGGGACTAGCTTATACAATGAGCAGTTCTTC.

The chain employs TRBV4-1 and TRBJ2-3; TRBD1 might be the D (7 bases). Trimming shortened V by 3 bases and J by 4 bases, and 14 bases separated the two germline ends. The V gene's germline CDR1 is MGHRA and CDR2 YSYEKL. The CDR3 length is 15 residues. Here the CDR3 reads CASSHAQGGADTQYF. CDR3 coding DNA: TGCGCCAGCAGCCACGCCCAGGGGGGCGCAGATACGCAGTATTTT.

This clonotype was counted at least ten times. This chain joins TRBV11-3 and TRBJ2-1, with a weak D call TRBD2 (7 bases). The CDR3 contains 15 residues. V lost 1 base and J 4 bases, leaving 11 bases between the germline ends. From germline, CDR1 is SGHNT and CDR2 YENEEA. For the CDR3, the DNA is TGTGCCAGCAGCTTAGGGAGGGGGGGATACAATGAGCAGTTCTTC. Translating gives CASSLGRGGYNEQFF.

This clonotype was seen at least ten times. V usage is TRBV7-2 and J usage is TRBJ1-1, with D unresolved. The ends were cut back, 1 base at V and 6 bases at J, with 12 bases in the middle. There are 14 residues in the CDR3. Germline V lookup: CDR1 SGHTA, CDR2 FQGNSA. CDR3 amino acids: CASSLEAKFAEAFF. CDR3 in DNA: TGTGCCAGCAGCTTAGAGGCTAAATTCGCTGAAGCTTTCTTT.

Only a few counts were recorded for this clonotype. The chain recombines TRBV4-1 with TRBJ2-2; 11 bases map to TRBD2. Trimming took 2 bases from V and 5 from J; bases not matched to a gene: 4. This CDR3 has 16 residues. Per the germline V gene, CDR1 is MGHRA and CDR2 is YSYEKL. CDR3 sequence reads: CASSQTSGGGTGELFF. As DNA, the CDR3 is TGCGCCAGCAGCCAAACTAGCGGGGGAGGAACCGGGGAGCTGTTTTTT.

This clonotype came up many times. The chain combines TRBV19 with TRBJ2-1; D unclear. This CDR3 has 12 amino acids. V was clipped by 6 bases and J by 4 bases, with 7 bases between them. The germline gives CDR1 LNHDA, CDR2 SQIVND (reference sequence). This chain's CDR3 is CASSGQYNEQFF. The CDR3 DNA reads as TGTGCCAGTAGCGGGCAATACAATGAGCAGTTCTTC.

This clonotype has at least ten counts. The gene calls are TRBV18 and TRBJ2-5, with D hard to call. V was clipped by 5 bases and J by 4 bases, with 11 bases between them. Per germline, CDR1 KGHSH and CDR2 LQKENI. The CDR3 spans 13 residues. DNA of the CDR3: TGTGCCAGCTCATTGTCAATGTTAGAGACCCAGTACTTC. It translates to CASSLSMLETQYF.

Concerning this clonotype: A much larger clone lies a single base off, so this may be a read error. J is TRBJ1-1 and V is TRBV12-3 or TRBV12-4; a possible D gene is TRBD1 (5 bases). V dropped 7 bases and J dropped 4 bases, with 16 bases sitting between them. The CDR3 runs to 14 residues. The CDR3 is CASTRREGSTEAFF. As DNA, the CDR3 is TGTGCCAGCACCCGCAGGGAGGGAAGCACTGAAGCTTTCTTT.

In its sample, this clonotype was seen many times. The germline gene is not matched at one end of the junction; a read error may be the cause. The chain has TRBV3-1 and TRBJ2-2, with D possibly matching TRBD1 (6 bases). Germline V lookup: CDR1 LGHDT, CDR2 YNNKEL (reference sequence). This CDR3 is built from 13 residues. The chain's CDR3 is CATSHEGGGELFF. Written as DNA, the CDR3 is TGTGCCACCAGCCACGAAGGGGGCGGGGAGCTGTTTTTT.

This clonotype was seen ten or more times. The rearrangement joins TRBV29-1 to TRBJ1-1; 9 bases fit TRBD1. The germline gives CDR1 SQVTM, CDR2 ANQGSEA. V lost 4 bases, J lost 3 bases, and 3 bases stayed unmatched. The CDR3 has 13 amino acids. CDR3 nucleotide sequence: TGCAGCGTTGGGCGACAGGGGGACACTGAAGCTTTCTTT. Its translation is CSVGRQGDTEAFF.

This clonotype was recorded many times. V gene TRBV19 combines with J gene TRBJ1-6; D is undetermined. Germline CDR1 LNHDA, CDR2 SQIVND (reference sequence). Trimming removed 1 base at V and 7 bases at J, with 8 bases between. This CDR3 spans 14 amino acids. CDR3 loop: CASSIVTENSPLHF. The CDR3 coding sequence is TGTGCCAGTAGTATAGTCACCGAGAATTCACCCCTCCACTTT.

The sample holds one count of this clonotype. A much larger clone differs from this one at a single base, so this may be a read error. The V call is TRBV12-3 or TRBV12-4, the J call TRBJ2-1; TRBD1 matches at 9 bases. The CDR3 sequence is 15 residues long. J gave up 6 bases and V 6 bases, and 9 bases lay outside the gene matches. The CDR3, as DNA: TGTGCCAGCAGACCTAGACAGGGGGGGACCAATGAGCAGTTCTTC. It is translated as CASRPRQGGTNEQFF.

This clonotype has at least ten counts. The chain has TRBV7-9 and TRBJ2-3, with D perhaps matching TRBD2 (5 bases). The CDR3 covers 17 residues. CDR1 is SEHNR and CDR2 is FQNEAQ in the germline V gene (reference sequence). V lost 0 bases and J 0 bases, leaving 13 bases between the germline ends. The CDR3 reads CASSLALSTTSTDTQYF. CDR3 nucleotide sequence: TGTGCCAGCAGCTTAGCCCTATCGACTACTAGCACAGATACGCAGTATTTT.

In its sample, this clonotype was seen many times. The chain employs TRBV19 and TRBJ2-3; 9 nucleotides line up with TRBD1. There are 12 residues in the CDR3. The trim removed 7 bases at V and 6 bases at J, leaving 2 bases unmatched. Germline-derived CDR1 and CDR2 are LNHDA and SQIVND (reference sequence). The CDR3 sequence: CASTGQGDTQYF. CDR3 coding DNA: TGTGCCAGTACCGGACAGGGGGATACGCAGTATTTT.

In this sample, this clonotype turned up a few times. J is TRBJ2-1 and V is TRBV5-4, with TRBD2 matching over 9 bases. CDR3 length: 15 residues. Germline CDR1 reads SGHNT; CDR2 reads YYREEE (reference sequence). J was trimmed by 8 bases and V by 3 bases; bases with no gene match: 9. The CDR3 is CASSSDRGGAYEQFF. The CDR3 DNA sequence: TGTGCCAGCAGCTCGGATCGCGGGGGGGCCTATGAGCAGTTCTTC.

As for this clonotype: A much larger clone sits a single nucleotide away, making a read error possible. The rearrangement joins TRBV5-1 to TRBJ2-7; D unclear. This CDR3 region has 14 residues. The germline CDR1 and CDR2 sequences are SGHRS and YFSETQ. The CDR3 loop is CASSRPGPSYEPYF. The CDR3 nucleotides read TGCGCCAGCAGCAGACCGGGTCCCTCCTACGAGCCGTACTTC.

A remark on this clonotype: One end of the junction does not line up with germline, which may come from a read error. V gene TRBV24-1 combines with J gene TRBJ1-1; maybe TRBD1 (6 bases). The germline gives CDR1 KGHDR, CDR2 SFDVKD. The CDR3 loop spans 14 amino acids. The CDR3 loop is CATSGNRDSTEAIF. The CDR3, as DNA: TGTGCCACCAGTGGAAACAGGGATAGCACTGAAGCTATATTT.

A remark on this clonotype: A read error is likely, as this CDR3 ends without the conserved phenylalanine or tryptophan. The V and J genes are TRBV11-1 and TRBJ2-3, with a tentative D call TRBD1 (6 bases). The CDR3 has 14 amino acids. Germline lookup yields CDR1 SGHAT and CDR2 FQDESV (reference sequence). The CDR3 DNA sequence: TGTGTCAGCAGCCTACTAGTTAGGACAGATAGGCAGTATTCT. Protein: CVSSLLVRTDRQYS.

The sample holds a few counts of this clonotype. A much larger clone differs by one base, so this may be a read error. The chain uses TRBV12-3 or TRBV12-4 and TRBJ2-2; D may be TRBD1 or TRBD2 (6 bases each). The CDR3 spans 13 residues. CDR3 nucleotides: TGTGCCAGCAGCAACAGGGTACCCGGGGGGCTGTTTTTT. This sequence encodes CASSNRVPGGLFF.

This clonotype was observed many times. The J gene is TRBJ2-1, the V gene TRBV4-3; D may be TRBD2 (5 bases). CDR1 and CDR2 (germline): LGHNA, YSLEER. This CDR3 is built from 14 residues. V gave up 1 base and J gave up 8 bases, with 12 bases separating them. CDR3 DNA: TGCGCCAGCAGCCAAGGGACTGCCCAGTATGAGCAGTTCTTC. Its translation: CASSQGTAQYEQFF.

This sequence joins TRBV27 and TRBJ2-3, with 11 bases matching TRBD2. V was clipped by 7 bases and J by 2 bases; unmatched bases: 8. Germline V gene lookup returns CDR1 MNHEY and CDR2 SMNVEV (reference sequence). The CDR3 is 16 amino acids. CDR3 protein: CASNLLAGAPTDTQYF. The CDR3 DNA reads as TGTGCCAGCAACCTACTAGCGGGAGCACCCACAGATACGCAGTATTTT.

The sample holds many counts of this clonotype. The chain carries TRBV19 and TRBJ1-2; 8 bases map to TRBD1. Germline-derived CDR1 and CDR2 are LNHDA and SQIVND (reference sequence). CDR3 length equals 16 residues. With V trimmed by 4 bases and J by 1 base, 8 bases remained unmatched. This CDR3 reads CASSKGGTGHNYGYTF. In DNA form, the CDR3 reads TGTGCCAGTAGTAAGGGGGGGACAGGTCATAACTATGGCTACACCTTC.

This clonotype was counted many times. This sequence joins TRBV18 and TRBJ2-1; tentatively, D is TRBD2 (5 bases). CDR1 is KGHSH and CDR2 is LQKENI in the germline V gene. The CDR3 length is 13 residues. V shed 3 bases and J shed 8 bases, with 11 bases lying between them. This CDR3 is CASSPPGSYEQFF. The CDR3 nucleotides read TGTGCCAGCTCACCCCCGGGGTCCTATGAGCAGTTCTTC. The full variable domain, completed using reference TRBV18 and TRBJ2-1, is NAGVMQNPRHLVRRRGQEARLRCSPMKGHSHVYWYRQLPEEGLKFMVYLQKENIIDESGMPKERFSAEFPKEGPSILRIQQVVRGDSAAYFCASSPPGSYEQFFGPGTRLTVL.